One and the same sample provided the 18 T cell receptor beta chains below, sequenced in a study of blood T cells in healthy people across ages. Next came a second PCR, run for about 7 to 11 cycles, which used a sample-barcoded 5' primer along with a J-beta primer mix. TCRdb re-derived calls from the 5' RACE reads in MiXCR, one entry per CDR3 protein. The sample contains 550,000 to 650,000 distinct CDR3 sequences, roughly a quarter of which appear only once. The data also belong to a second study, concerning T cells of mothers and their children.

The sample taken for sequencing was blood. Source of these receptors: a boy between 2 and 10 years old in good health.

V usage is TRBV6-5 and J usage is TRBJ1-5; 8 nucleotides align to TRBD1. The CDR3 is 15 amino acids. Germline CDR1 is MNHEY and CDR2 is SVGAGI. J was trimmed by 6 bases and V by 6 bases; bases with no gene match: 10. The CDR3 sequence: CASSPRGRGPQPQHF. Written as DNA, the CDR3 is TGTGCCAGCAGCCCACGGGGCAGGGGGCCTCAGCCCCAGCATTTT.

In this sample, this clonotype turned up many times. The chain combines TRBV5-1 with TRBJ2-6, with D possibly TRBD2 on 5 matching bases. Germline CDR1 and CDR2: SGHRS and YFSETQ. Trimming pared 4 bases from V and 0 bases from J, leaving 11 bases between. The CDR3 sequence is 16 residues long. CDR3 amino acids: CASSAEGVSGANVLTF. CDR3 sequence (DNA): TGCGCCAGCAGCGCCGAGGGCGTCTCTGGGGCCAACGTCCTGACTTTC.

This chain joins TRBV24-1 and TRBJ2-3; D is undetermined. CDR1 and CDR2 (germline): KGHDR, SFDVKD. The V and J ends lost 8 bases and 6 bases respectively, with 14 bases between them. The CDR3 has 13 residues. In DNA, the CDR3 is TGTGCCACCAAACCGAAGGAATCGGATACGCAGTATTTT. Its protein product is CATKPKESDTQYF.

The chain is built from TRBV5-1 and TRBJ2-6; D unresolved. The CDR3 runs 17 residues. V lost 0 bases, J lost 0 bases, and 10 bases lay in between. CDR1 and CDR2 (germline): SGHRS, YFSETQ. The CDR3 is CASSLDRVLSGANVLTF. CDR3 DNA: TGCGCCAGCAGCTTGGACAGAGTCCTCTCTGGGGCCAACGTCCTGACTTTC. The entire variable domain, with the rest obtained from reference TRBV5-1 and TRBJ2-6, is as follows: KAGVTQTPRYLIKTRGQQVTLSCSPISGHRSVSWYQQTPGQGLQFLFEYFSETQRNKGNFPGRFSGRQFSNSRSEMNVSTLELGDSALYLCASSLDRVLSGANVLTFGAGSRLTVL.

This clonotype has more than one count but fewer than ten. This chain uses TRBV7-2 with TRBJ2-1; 10 bases match TRBD1. TRBJ2-7 explains the end of the DNA better; the J call may be wrong. Germline CDR1 and CDR2: SGHTA and FQGNSA. The CDR3 length is 17 residues. The DNA of the CDR3 is TGTGCCAGCGTATCCGGGACAGGGGTGACTACTACGAGGGGGCAGTACTTC. Its protein product is CASVSGTGVTTTRGQYF.

The rearrangement joins TRBV4-3 to TRBJ2-4; D is unclear. Germline-derived CDR1 and CDR2 are LGHNA and YSLEER. This CDR3 contains 18 residues. V was trimmed by 0 bases and J by 0 bases, leaving 15 bases between them. The CDR3 is CASSQEWADDLAKNIQYF. CDR3 nucleotides: TGCGCCAGCAGCCAAGAATGGGCAGACGACTTAGCCAAAAACATTCAGTACTTC.

This chain joins TRBV18 and TRBJ1-5; perhaps TRBD1 as D (6 bases). The CDR3 length is 17 residues. The V end was cut by 5 bases, the J end by 3 bases, with 20 bases between. CDR1 is KGHSH and CDR2 is LQKENI in the germline V gene. CDR3 loop: CASSSSRGPGPNQPQHF. The CDR3, as DNA: TGTGCCAGCTCATCGTCCAGGGGCCCGGGCCCCAATCAGCCCCAGCATTTT.

This chain links TRBV7-2 with TRBJ2-5, with TRBD2 matching over 10 bases. The DNA matches TRBJ2-1 better at its end, which makes the J call doubtful. CDR1 is SGHTA, CDR2 FQGNSA, per germline. The CDR3 totals 15 residues. The CDR3 loop is CASSLWAQREGEQFF. CDR3 nucleotides: TGTGCCAGCAGCCTTTGGGCCCAGCGGGAGGGTGAGCAGTTCTTC.

This clonotype has only a few counts. The chain employs TRBV2 and TRBJ2-7; D unresolved. The J call is in doubt because the DNA end fits TRBJ2-5 better. Looked up from germline, CDR1 is SNHLY and CDR2 is FYNNEI. CDR3 size: 13 residues. CDR3 DNA sequence: TGTGCCAGCAGTGAGGTCAACCAAGAGACCCAGTACTTC. It encodes CASSEVNQETQYF.

J is TRBJ1-5 and V is TRBV6-2 or TRBV6-3; D is uncertain. CDR1 is MNHEY, CDR2 SVGEGT, per germline. V dropped 5 bases and J dropped 0 bases, with 17 bases sitting between them. This CDR3 is 17 amino acids long. In DNA form, the CDR3 reads TGTGCCAGCAGTCCTCATAACCCGCAGGTTAGCAATCAGCCCCAGCATTTT. Residues: CASSPHNPQVSNQPQHF.

This clonotype was seen more than once but under ten times. The rearrangement uses TRBV7-9 and TRBJ1-4; 7 bases are shared with TRBD1. This CDR3 contains 14 residues. CDR1 SEHNR and CDR2 FQNEAQ come from the germline V gene (reference sequence). Trimming removed 5 bases from V and 6 bases from J; junction bases left unmatched: 6. This chain's CDR3 is CASSTEGGDEKLFF. In nucleotides, the CDR3 is TGTGCCAGCAGCACCGAAGGGGGCGATGAAAAACTGTTTTTT.

This chain joins TRBV28 and TRBJ2-4; no definite D call. Trimming removed 6 bases from V and 0 bases from J, with 12 bases in between. The CDR3 loop spans 15 amino acids. The germline gives CDR1 MDHEN, CDR2 SYDVKM. The CDR3 DNA is TGTGCCAGCAGCGAGCAGGAGTTAGCCAAAAACATTCAGTACTTC. Translating gives CASSEQELAKNIQYF.

The CDR3 loop reads CASKIRDRGSEQYF. CDR3 nucleotides: TGTGCCAGCAAGATCCGGGACAGGGGTAGCGAGCAGTACTTC. J is TRBJ2-5 and V is TRBV6-6; 10 nucleotides line up with TRBD1. The J call may be mistaken, given a closer DNA end match to TRBJ2-7. CDR3 length: 14 amino acids. CDR1 MNHNY and CDR2 SVGAGI come from the germline V gene (reference sequence).

In this sample, this clonotype turned up a few times. This rearrangement joins TRBV7-3 to TRBJ2-5; the match to TRBD1 covers 7 bases. The end of the DNA fits TRBJ2-1 better, so the J call may be wrong. The CDR3 length is 13 residues. From germline, CDR1 is SGHTA and CDR2 FQGTGA. The CDR3 is CASSSDRESAQFF. CDR3 in DNA: TGTGCCAGCAGCTCCGACAGGGAGAGCGCACAGTTCTTC.

The chain carries TRBV6-5 and TRBJ2-3; TRBD2 matches 8 bases. The trim removed 0 bases at V and 6 bases at J, leaving 2 bases unmatched. The CDR3 covers 14 residues. Germline V gene data show CDR1 as MNHEY and CDR2 as SVGAGI. The CDR3 protein is CASSYSKRGDTQYF. For the CDR3, the DNA is TGTGCCAGCAGTTACTCGAAGCGGGGGGATACGCAGTATTTT.

This clonotype has only a few counts. The CDR3 here is CASSLASTGPRETQYF. The CDR3 DNA follows: TGTGCCAGCAGCTTAGCGTCGACAGGGCCACGAGAGACCCAGTACTTC. The gene calls are TRBV7-9 and TRBJ2-5; 7 bases agree with TRBD1. CDR1 is SEHNR and CDR2 is FQNEAQ in the germline V gene (reference sequence). V shed 0 bases and J 4 bases; nucleotides not matched to a gene: 8. The CDR3 runs to 16 residues.

This clonotype was seen at least ten times. This sequence joins TRBV5-1 and TRBJ2-2, with a possible D match to TRBD1 (6 bases). The V gene lost 7 bases and the J gene lost 6 bases, with 25 bases spanning the gap. The CDR3 is made up of 17 amino acids. Per germline, CDR1 SGHRS and CDR2 YFSETQ. In DNA, the CDR3 is TGCGCCAGCGGCCACCCTCCCCCGATACAGGGCCCCGGGGAGCTGTTTTTT. Its protein is CASGHPPPIQGPGELFF.

The V gene is TRBV2, the J gene TRBJ1-6; weak D call: TRBD1 (5 bases). Deletions cut 8 bases from V and 7 bases from J, with 18 bases between. The germline V gene encodes CDR1 SNHLY and CDR2 FYNNEI. The CDR3 runs 15 residues. The CDR3 DNA follows: TGTGCCAGCGGATGGAACGGACAAGGGAATTCACCCCTCCACTTT. It is translated as CASGWNGQGNSPLHF.